One and the same sample provided the 30 T cell receptor beta chains below, sequenced in a study of T-cell memory formation after mild COVID-19. TCRdb itself ran the 5' RACE reads through MiXCR, one entry per CDR3 protein. The data contain some 130,000 distinct CDR3 sequences, more than 15% of them singletons. Specimen: PBMCs or a T cell subset sorted from them (not recorded which). The receptors were gathered from an adult woman who had mild COVID-19 (a few samples of this study predate the infection). Cell type and time point are not known.

There are a few counts of this clonotype. The chain joins TRBV7-8 to TRBJ2-1, with TRBD2 as a possible D gene (6 bases). V lost 5 bases and J 12 bases, leaving 14 bases between the germline ends. The CDR3 extends over 12 amino acids. Germline V gives CDR1 SGHVS, CDR2 FQNEAQ. The CDR3 spells CASSPLGGGQFF. Here the CDR3 DNA reads TGTGCCAGCAGCCCCCTCGGGGGTGGGCAGTTCTTC.

J is TRBJ2-2 and V is TRBV9; D gene uncertain. Germline CDR1 reads SGDLS; CDR2 reads YYNGEE. V lost 1 base, J lost 0 bases, and 13 bases lay in between. This CDR3 has 17 amino acids. In DNA form, the CDR3 reads TGTGCCAGCAGCGTAAGATTGGCAGCAGCGAACACCGGGGAGCTGTTTTTT. It encodes CASSVRLAAANTGELFF.

The chain carries TRBV19 and TRBJ2-5; TRBD2 aligns across 13 bases. J gave up 1 base and V 9 bases, and 8 bases lay outside the gene matches. The CDR3 consists of 16 residues. Per the germline V gene, CDR1 is LNHDA and CDR2 is SQIVND (reference sequence). The chain's CDR3 is CASTRGTSGTQETQYF. CDR3 in DNA: TGTGCCAGCACCAGGGGGACTAGCGGGACCCAAGAGACCCAGTACTTC.

This clonotype was observed a handful of times. The chain carries TRBV20-1 and TRBJ2-3, with D possibly being TRBD2 (6 bases). V shed 0 bases and J shed 0 bases, with 16 bases lying between them. The CDR3 contains 17 residues. The germline V gene encodes CDR1 DFQATT and CDR2 SNEGSKA (reference sequence). The CDR3 bases are TGCAGTGCTAGAGATTATACGGACTATCGTAGCACAGATACGCAGTATTTT. Amino acids: CSARDYTDYRSTDTQYF.

The chain employs TRBV3-1 and TRBJ2-7; D not certain. Per germline, CDR1 LGHDT and CDR2 YNNKEL (reference sequence). This CDR3 is built from 12 residues. Deletions cut 2 bases from V and 5 bases from J, with 7 bases between. The CDR3 region has the DNA TGTGCCAGCAGCCAATCAAGAAACGAGCAGTACTTC. This translates into CASSQSRNEQYF.

This CDR3 is CASSLEDVGLEKLFF. CDR3 coding DNA: TGCGCCAGCAGCTTGGAAGATGTTGGGTTGGAAAAACTGTTTTTT. The rearrangement joins TRBV5-1 to TRBJ1-4; no clear D. The CDR3 sequence is 15 residues long. V shed 0 bases and J shed 8 bases, with 14 bases lying between them. Germline values: CDR1 SGHRS, CDR2 YFSETQ.

There are a few counts of this clonotype. The chain has TRBV5-1 and TRBJ2-1, with TRBD2 as a possible D gene (6 bases). This CDR3 is built from 18 residues. V lost 2 bases to trimming and J lost 3 bases, with 21 bases between them. The germline CDR1 and CDR2 sequences are SGHRS and YFSETQ. In DNA, the CDR3 is TGCGCCAGCAGCTTTTCGGAATCTTCGGGGGATTTCTACAATGAGCAGTTCTTC. Translated: CASSFSESSGDFYNEQFF. Full variable domain (outside the CDR3, taken from reference TRBV5-1 and TRBJ2-1): KAGVTQTPRYLIKTRGQQVTLSCSPISGHRSVSWYQQTPGQGLQFLFEYFSETQRNKGNFPGRFSGRQFSNSRSEMNVSTLELGDSALYLCASSFSESSGDFYNEQFFGPGTRLTVL.

There are a few counts of this clonotype. This chain uses TRBV20-1 with TRBJ2-1, with 10 bases aligning to TRBD2. Per the germline V gene, CDR1 is DFQATT and CDR2 is SNEGSKA (reference sequence). J was trimmed by 2 bases and V by 1 base; bases with no gene match: 8. There are 17 residues in the CDR3. This chain's CDR3 is CSARGGASGSAYNEQFF. Written as DNA, the CDR3 is TGCAGTGCTAGAGGGGGGGCTAGCGGGAGTGCCTACAATGAGCAGTTCTTC.

This clonotype was seen more than once but under ten times. V usage is TRBV4-2 and J usage is TRBJ2-5, with D possibly matching TRBD1 (6 bases). Trimming removed 1 base from V and 3 bases from J, with 12 bases in between. This CDR3 has 15 amino acids. Germline loops: CDR1 LGHNA, CDR2 YNFKEQ. The CDR3 loop is CASSQVYQGKETQYF. CDR3 DNA: TGTGCCAGCAGCCAAGTTTATCAGGGGAAAGAGACCCAGTACTTC.

There are a few counts of this clonotype. V gene TRBV27 combines with J gene TRBJ2-3; TRBD1 is a possible D gene (5 bases). Trimming took 6 bases from V and 3 from J, leaving 7 bases between them. The V gene's germline CDR1 is MNHEY and CDR2 SMNVEV (reference sequence). The CDR3 sequence is 12 residues long. The CDR3 DNA follows: TGTGCCAGCAGCAGGGAAACAGATACGCAGTATTTT. Translation: CASSRETDTQYF.

This clonotype has a handful of counts. The CDR3 loop is CASSPSPNTEAFF. The CDR3 DNA follows: TGTGCCAGCAGCCCCAGTCCGAACACTGAAGCTTTCTTT. V usage is TRBV9 and J usage is TRBJ1-1; D call uncertain. Germline V lookup: CDR1 SGDLS, CDR2 YYNGEE. This CDR3 is built from 13 residues. V shed 4 bases and J shed 1 base, with 8 bases lying between them.

This clonotype was observed a single time. V and J are TRBV12-3 or TRBV12-4 and TRBJ1-3, with unresolved D. The V end was cut by 6 bases, the J end by 0 bases, with 12 bases between. This CDR3 is 15 amino acids long. CDR3 sequence reads: CASRRDANSGNTIYF. Here the CDR3 DNA reads TGTGCCAGCAGGAGAGACGCAAACTCTGGAAACACCATATATTTT.

The CDR3 here is CSVDRENQETQYF. The CDR3 nucleotides read TGCAGCGTCGACCGGGAAAACCAAGAGACCCAGTACTTC. The chain joins TRBV29-1 to TRBJ2-5; a weak D match, TRBD2 (5 bases). Germline lookup yields CDR1 SQVTM and CDR2 ANQGSEA. The CDR3 contains 13 residues. V was cut by 6 bases and J by 0 bases, with 11 bases left in between.

In its sample, this clonotype was seen many times. V gene TRBV5-1 combines with J gene TRBJ2-1; D tentatively fits TRBD1 or TRBD2 (5 bases each). Trimming removed 3 bases from V and 7 bases from J, with 23 bases in between. This CDR3 is built from 17 residues. Germline V gene data show CDR1 as SGHRS and CDR2 as YFSETQ. CDR3 in amino acids: CASSSPPGTDASNEQFF. CDR3 bases: TGCGCCAGCAGCTCACCGCCCGGGACCGACGCCTCTAATGAGCAGTTCTTC.

This clonotype was seen a few times. The chain combines TRBV25-1 with TRBJ1-2; D perhaps matches TRBD1 (5 bases). Trimming stripped 4 bases from V and 8 bases from J, with 14 bases between. Germline lookup yields CDR1 MGHDK and CDR2 SYGVNS. This CDR3 has 13 residues. CDR3 protein: CASSGTGWGGYTF. CDR3 bases: TGTGCCAGCAGTGGGACGGGATGGGGCGGCTACACCTTC.

The chain links TRBV7-3 to TRBJ2-1; the D gene is possibly TRBD1 (5 bases). The V end lost 5 bases, the J end lost 7 bases, and 18 bases lay between the germline ends. CDR3 length: 15 amino acids. Germline V gene data show CDR1 as SGHTA and CDR2 as FQGTGA. Here the CDR3 reads CASSLLGAPGNEQFF. CDR3 DNA: TGTGCCAGCAGCCTCTTAGGGGCCCCCGGGAATGAGCAGTTCTTC.

This sequence joins TRBV7-9 and TRBJ2-1, with a tentative D call TRBD2 (5 bases). The germline V gene has CDR1 SEHNR and CDR2 FQNEAQ (reference sequence). V gave up 1 base and J gave up 7 bases, with 17 bases separating them. The CDR3 spans 16 residues. DNA for the CDR3: TGTGCCAGCAGCTTAGGAGGAGTGACCCCGGGAAATGAGCAGTTCTTC. It yields the protein CASSLGGVTPGNEQFF.

This clonotype showed up just a few times. CDR3 residues: CACTGDYGYTF. CDR3 DNA sequence: TGTGCCTGCACAGGGGACTATGGCTACACCTTC. This chain joins TRBV2 and TRBJ1-2; 7 bases map to TRBD1. The ends lost 11 bases at V and 3 bases at J; junction bases unmatched: 3. The CDR3 covers 11 residues. CDR1 and CDR2 from the germline V gene are SNHLY and FYNNEI. The full variable domain, with the rest looked up from reference TRBV2 and TRBJ1-2, is EPEVTQTPSHQVTQMGQEVILRCVPISNHLYFYWYRQILGQKVEFLVSFYNNEISEKSEIFDDQFSVERPDGSNFTLKIRSTKLEDSAMYFCACTGDYGYTFGSGTRLTVV.

The chain carries TRBV6-5 and TRBJ2-1; D ambiguous. Germline values: CDR1 MNHEY, CDR2 SVGAGI. V was cut by 5 bases and J by 0 bases, with 14 bases left in between. The CDR3 sequence is 16 residues long. CDR3 in amino acids: CASSPNGAYSYNEQFF. DNA of the CDR3: TGTGCCAGCAGTCCGAACGGCGCCTACTCCTACAATGAGCAGTTCTTC.

V usage is TRBV3-1 and J usage is TRBJ2-1, with 13 bases lining up with TRBD2. This CDR3 is 15 amino acids long. Germline trimming cut 4 bases from V and 7 bases from J; bases unmatched to any gene: 4. The germline V gene encodes CDR1 LGHDT and CDR2 YNNKEL (reference sequence). The CDR3 protein is CASSLGLAGVNEQFF. Here the CDR3 DNA reads TGTGCCAGCAGCCTCGGACTAGCGGGAGTGAATGAGCAGTTCTTC.

This sequence joins TRBV12-3 or TRBV12-4 and TRBJ1-1; D is perhaps TRBD1 (6 bases). V lost 3 bases to trimming and J lost 6 bases, with 14 bases between them. The CDR3 runs 14 residues. DNA of the CDR3: TGTGCCAGCAGTTTTTGGGGAGGGGGACCTGAAGCTTTCTTT. It specifies CASSFWGGGPEAFF.

CDR3 residues: CASRRRTGGNTEAFF. CDR3 nucleotides: TGTGCCAGCAGACGTCGGACAGGGGGAAACACTGAAGCTTTCTTT. V is TRBV12-3 or TRBV12-4 and J is TRBJ1-1; 10 bases fit TRBD1. V was pared by 6 bases and J by 2 bases, with 6 bases of the junction left unmatched. This CDR3 has 15 amino acids.

The chain recombines TRBV7-9 with TRBJ2-5; no reliable D call. In germline, CDR1 is SEHNR, CDR2 FQNEAQ (reference sequence). The CDR3 has 13 residues. Trimming stripped 7 bases from V and 2 bases from J, with 11 bases between. This CDR3 is CASTKLIQETQYF. For the CDR3, the DNA is TGTGCCAGCACCAAACTAATTCAAGAGACCCAGTACTTC. Using reference TRBV7-9 and TRBJ2-5 for the parts outside the CDR3, the full variable domain is DTGVSQNPRHKITKRGQNVTFRCDPISEHNRLYWYRQTLGQGPEFLTYFQNEAQLEKSRLLSDRFSAERPKGSFSTLEIQRTEQGDSAMYLCASTKLIQETQYFGPGTRLLVL.

V gene TRBV12-3 or TRBV12-4 combines with J gene TRBJ2-1; D may correspond to TRBD1 or TRBD2 (5 bases each). The ends were cut back, 1 base at V and 4 bases at J, with 14 bases in the middle. The CDR3 runs 16 residues. The CDR3 nucleotides read TGTGCCAGCAGTTTAGGCCTGGGGGTGGGGTACAATGAGCAGTTCTTC. It specifies CASSLGLGVGYNEQFF.

The chain carries TRBV4-2 and TRBJ1-1; D not resolved. V gave up 3 bases and J gave up 1 base, with 9 bases separating them. The germline V gene has CDR1 LGHNA and CDR2 YNFKEQ. This CDR3 contains 14 residues. CDR3 loop: CASSQAAGNTEAFF. In nucleotides, the CDR3 is TGTGCCAGCAGCCAGGCCGCGGGGAACACTGAAGCTTTCTTT.

This chain links TRBV5-1 with TRBJ2-7, with 7 bases identical to TRBD1. This CDR3 is built from 13 residues. V trimming: 2 bases; J trimming: 6 bases; junction bases outside the gene matches: 5. Germline assignment: CDR1 SGHRS and CDR2 YFSETQ. The CDR3 here is CASSFDRVVEQYF. In DNA, the CDR3 is TGCGCCAGCAGCTTCGACAGGGTGGTCGAGCAGTACTTC. Drawing the rest from reference TRBV5-1 and TRBJ2-7, the complete variable domain is KAGVTQTPRYLIKTRGQQVTLSCSPISGHRSVSWYQQTPGQGLQFLFEYFSETQRNKGNFPGRFSGRQFSNSRSEMNVSTLELGDSALYLCASSFDRVVEQYFGPGTRLTVT.

Here the CDR3 DNA reads TGCGCCAGCAGAGGCGGGAGAATATACCTTTACAATGAGCAGTTCTTC. It yields the protein CASRGGRIYLYNEQFF. The chain recombines TRBV5-1 with TRBJ2-1; 7 nucleotides agree with TRBD2. This CDR3 region has 16 residues. V shed 5 bases, J shed 4 bases, and the junction held 12 bases outside the gene matches. From germline, CDR1 is SGHRS and CDR2 YFSETQ.

This chain joins TRBV30 and TRBJ1-2, with D perhaps TRBD1 (6 bases). This CDR3 is built from 15 residues. Trimming left V 3 bases short and J 8 bases short, with 22 bases between. Germline CDR1 GTSNPN, CDR2 SVGIG (reference sequence). CDR3 residues: CAWRTPLIGGYGYTF. The CDR3 DNA reads TGTGCCTGGAGGACACCCCTAATAGGGGGGTACGGCTACACCTTC.

CDR3 sequence reads: CASSLTPGNEQFF. Here the CDR3 DNA reads TGTGCCAGCAGTTTAACTCCAGGGAATGAGCAGTTCTTC. V gene TRBV6-5 combines with J gene TRBJ2-1; D perhaps matches TRBD1 (5 bases). Germline assignment: CDR1 MNHEY and CDR2 SVGAGI. Trimming shortened V by 4 bases and J by 7 bases, and 11 bases separated the two germline ends. There are 13 residues in the CDR3.

This clonotype appeared a few times. The V call is TRBV14, the J call TRBJ1-1; D gene ambiguous. CDR3 size: 12 residues. Germline CDR1 and CDR2: SGHDN and FVKESK. V was clipped by 3 bases and J by 10 bases, with 12 bases between them. CDR3 residues: CASSHYQNRAFF. The CDR3 DNA reads TGTGCCAGCAGCCACTATCAGAATCGAGCTTTCTTT.